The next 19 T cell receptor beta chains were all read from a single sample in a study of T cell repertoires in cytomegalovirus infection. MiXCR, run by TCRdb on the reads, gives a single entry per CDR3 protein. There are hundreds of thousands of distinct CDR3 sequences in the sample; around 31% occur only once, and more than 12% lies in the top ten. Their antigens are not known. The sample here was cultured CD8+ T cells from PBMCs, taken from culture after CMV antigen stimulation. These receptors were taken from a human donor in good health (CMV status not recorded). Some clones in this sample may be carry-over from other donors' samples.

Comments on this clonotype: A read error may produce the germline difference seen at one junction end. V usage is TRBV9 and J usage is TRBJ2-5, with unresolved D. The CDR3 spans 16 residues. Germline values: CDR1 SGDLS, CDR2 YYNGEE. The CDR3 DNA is TGTGCCAGCAGCGTAGAGGTGGTGGCGGAACAAGAAACCCAGTACTTC. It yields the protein CASSVEVVAEQETQYF.

This CDR3 is CASSQTSGGLTDTQYF. CDR3 coding DNA: TGTGCCAGCAGCCAGACTAGCGGGGGCCTCACAGATACGCAGTATTTT. The chain links TRBV7-9 to TRBJ2-3; 12 positions match TRBD2. With V trimmed by 5 bases and J by 2 bases, 5 bases remained unmatched. This CDR3 is built from 16 residues. CDR1 and CDR2 from the germline V gene are SEHNR and FQNEAQ (reference sequence). Complete variable domain (other parts from reference TRBV7-9 and TRBJ2-3): DTGVSQNPRHKITKRGQNVTFRCDPISEHNRLYWYRQTLGQGPEFLTYFQNEAQLEKSRLLSDRFSAERPKGSFSTLEIQRTEQGDSAMYLCASSQTSGGLTDTQYFGPGTRLTVL.

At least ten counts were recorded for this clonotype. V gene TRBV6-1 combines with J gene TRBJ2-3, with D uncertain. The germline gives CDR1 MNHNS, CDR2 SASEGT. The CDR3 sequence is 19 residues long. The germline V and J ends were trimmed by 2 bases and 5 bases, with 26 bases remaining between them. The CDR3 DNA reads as TGTGCCAGCAGTGAAAGGACGTATGTTGGACCCCTGGATGAAGATACGCAGTATTTT. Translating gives CASSERTYVGPLDEDTQYF.

The CDR3 nucleotides read TGCGCCAGCAGCCAAGCCACCCGAGGAATCAATGGCTACACCTTC. It specifies CASSQATRGINGYTF. The chain links TRBV4-3 to TRBJ1-2, with D hard to call. V was cut by 1 base and J by 6 bases, with 15 bases left in between. The germline gives CDR1 LGHNA, CDR2 YSLEER. The CDR3 loop spans 15 amino acids.

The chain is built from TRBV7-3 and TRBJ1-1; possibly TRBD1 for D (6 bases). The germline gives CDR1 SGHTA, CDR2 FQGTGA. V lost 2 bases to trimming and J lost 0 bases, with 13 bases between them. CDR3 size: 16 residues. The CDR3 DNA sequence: TGTGCCAGCAGCTTACCCGGGACACTCATGAACACTGAAGCTTTCTTT. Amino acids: CASSLPGTLMNTEAFF.

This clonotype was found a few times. The CDR3 region is CASTSGGQETQYF. Here the CDR3 DNA reads TGTGCCAGCACCAGCGGGGGACAAGAGACCCAGTACTTC. The chain links TRBV6-5 to TRBJ2-5, with 8 bases that match TRBD2. V dropped 7 bases and J dropped 2; count of bases not matched to a gene: 3. The CDR3 is 13 amino acids. Germline lookup yields CDR1 MNHEY and CDR2 SVGAGI.

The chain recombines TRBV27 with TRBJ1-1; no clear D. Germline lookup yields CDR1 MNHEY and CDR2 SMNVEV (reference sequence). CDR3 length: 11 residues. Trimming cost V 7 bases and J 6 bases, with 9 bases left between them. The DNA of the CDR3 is TGTGCCAGCATAAGGGAACCTGAAGCTTTCTTT. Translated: CASIREPEAFF.

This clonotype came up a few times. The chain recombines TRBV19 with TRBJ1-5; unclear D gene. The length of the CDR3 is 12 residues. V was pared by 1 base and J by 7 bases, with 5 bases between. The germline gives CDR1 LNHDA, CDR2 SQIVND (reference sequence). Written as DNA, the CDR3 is TGTGCCAGTAGTATAGTCTGGCAGCCCCAGCATTTT. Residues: CASSIVWQPQHF.

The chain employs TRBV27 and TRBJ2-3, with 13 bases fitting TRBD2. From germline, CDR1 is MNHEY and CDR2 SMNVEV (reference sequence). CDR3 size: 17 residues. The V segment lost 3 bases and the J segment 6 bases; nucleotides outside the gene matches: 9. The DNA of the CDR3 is TGTGCCAGCAGTTTGGGACTAGCGGGGACCGCGCGGGATACGCAGTATTTT. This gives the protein CASSLGLAGTARDTQYF.

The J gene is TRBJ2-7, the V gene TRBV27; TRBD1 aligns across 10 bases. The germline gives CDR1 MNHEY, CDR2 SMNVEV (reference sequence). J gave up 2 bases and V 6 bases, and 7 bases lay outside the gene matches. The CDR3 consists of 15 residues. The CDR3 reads CASRPTGQGPYEQYV. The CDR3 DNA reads TGTGCCAGCAGACCGACGGGACAGGGGCCCTACGAGCAGTACGTC.

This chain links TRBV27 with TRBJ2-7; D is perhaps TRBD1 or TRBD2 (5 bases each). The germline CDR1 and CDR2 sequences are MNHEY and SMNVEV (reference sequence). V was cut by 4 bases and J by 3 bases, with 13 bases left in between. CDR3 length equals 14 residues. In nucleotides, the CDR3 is TGTGCCAGCAGTTCGACCGGGACCGTCTACGAGCAGTACGTC. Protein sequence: CASSSTGTVYEQYV.

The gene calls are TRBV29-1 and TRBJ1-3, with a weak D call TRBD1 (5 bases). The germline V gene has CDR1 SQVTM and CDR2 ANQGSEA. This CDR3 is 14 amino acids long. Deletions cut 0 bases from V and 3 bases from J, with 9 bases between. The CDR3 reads CSVEDLDSGNTIYF. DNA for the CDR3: TGCAGCGTTGAAGATCTTGACAGTGGAAACACCATATATTTT. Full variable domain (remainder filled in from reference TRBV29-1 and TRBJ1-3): SAVISQKPSRDICQRGTSLTIQCQVDSQVTMMFWYRQQPGQSLTLIATANQGSEATYESGFVIDKFPISRPNLTFSTLTVSNMSPEDSSIYLCSVEDLDSGNTIYFGEGSWLTVV.

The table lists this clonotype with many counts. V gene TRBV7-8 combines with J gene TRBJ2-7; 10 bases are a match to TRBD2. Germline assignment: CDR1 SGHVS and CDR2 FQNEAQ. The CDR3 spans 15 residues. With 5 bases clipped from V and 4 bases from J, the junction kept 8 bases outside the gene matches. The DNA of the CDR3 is TGTGCCAGCAGCCCAATAGCGGGGGGTCAATACGAGCAGTACGTC. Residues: CASSPIAGGQYEQYV.

The chain's CDR3 is CASSAIAGTDTQYF. In nucleotides, the CDR3 is TGTGCCAGCAGTGCTATAGCGGGGACAGATACGCAGTATTTT. The rearrangement uses TRBV6-2 or TRBV6-3 and TRBJ2-3; TRBD2 matches at 8 bases. The V gene end was trimmed by 5 bases and the J gene end by 3 bases; junction bases not matched to a gene: 4. Germline CDR1 reads MNHEY; CDR2 reads SVGEGT. CDR3 length equals 14 residues.

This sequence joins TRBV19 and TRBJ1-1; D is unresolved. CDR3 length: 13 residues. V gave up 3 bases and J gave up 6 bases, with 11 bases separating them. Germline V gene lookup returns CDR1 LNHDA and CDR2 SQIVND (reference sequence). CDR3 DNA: TGTGCCAGTAGTATTGCGGGAGGCGCTGAAGCTTTCTTT. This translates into CASSIAGGAEAFF.

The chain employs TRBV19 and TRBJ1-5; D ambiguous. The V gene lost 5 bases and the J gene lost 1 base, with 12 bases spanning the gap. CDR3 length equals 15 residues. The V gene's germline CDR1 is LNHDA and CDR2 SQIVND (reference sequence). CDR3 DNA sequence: TGTGCCAGTAGTCCTCACCCGTCCAGCAATCAGCCCCAGCATTTT. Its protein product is CASSPHPSSNQPQHF.

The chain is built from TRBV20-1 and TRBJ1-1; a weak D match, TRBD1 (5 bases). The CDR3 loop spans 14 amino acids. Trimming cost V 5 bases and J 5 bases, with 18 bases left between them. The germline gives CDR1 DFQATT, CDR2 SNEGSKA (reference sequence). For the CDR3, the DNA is TGCAGTGCTCCCCAGGGCGCGGTTTGGACTGAAGCTTTCTTT. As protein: CSAPQGAVWTEAFF.

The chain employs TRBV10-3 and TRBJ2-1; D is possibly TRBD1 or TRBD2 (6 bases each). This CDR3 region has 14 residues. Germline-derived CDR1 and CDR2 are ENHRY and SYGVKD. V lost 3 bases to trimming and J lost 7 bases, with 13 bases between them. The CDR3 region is CAISEIGGKNEQFF. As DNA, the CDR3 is TGTGCCATCAGTGAAATCGGGGGCAAGAATGAGCAGTTCTTC.

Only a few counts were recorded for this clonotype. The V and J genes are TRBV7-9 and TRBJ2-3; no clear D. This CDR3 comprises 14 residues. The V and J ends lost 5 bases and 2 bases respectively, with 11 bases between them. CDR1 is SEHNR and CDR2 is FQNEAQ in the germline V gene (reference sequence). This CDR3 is CASSLPRNTDTQYF. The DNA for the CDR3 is TGTGCCAGCAGCCTCCCTCGGAACACAGATACGCAGTATTTT.